This TCR beta chain derives from a study of T-cell memory formation after mild COVID-19. On the study more broadly: Clusters were largely donor specific.

Employing constant-segment primers, 5'RACE generated TCR alpha and TCR beta cDNA libraries bearing sample barcodes and UMIs. TCRdb processed the 5' RACE reads anew with MiXCR; each CDR3 protein has one entry. The sample includes around 450,000 distinct CDR3 sequences, around 24% seen only once; the top ten take roughly 9.7%. Germline lookup yields CDR1 LGHDT and CDR2 YNNKEL (reference sequence). There are 14 residues in the CDR3. V dropped 4 bases and J dropped 0; count of bases not matched to a gene: 3. The sequencing sample was made of PBMCs or a T cell subset sorted from them (not recorded which). The chain recombines TRBV3-1 with TRBJ2-7; 7 bases agree with TRBD1. The TCR comes from an adult woman who had mild COVID-19 (a few samples of this study predate the infection). Cell type and time point are not known. The CDR3 loop reads CASSRQGFSYEQYF. The CDR3 DNA is TGTGCCAGCAGCCGACAGGGATTCTCCTACGAGCAGTACTTC.